The 29 T cell receptor beta chains below come from one sample, sequenced in a study of human thymus T cells. Corrective heart surgery yielded the resections from which the thymus tissue came. Profiling relied on immunoSEQ multiplex PCR, and the TCRdb table lists in-frame clones only, not all of them. The sample has some 130,000 clones, around 96% seen once. Sequenced sample: thymus tissue. The source of these receptors is a boy under two years old with a congenital heart defect but otherwise immunologically healthy.

The chain couples TRBV7-2 to TRBJ1-1; no reliable D call. CDR1 and CDR2 (germline): SGHTA, FQGNSA. This CDR3 comprises 13 residues. The V end was cut by 4 bases, the J end by 2 bases, with 8 bases between. Here the CDR3 reads CASSSRPNTEAFF. In nucleotides, the CDR3 is TGTGCCAGCAGCTCCAGACCTAACACTGAAGCTTTCTTT. Filled out from reference TRBV7-2 and TRBJ1-1, the complete variable domain reads GAGVSQSPSNKVTEKGKDVELRCDPISGHTALYWYRQSLGQGLEFLIYFQGNSAPDKSGLPSDRFSAERTGGSVSTLTIQRTQQEDSAVYLCASSSRPNTEAFFGQGTRLTVV.

J is TRBJ2-2 and V is TRBV28; TRBD1 is a possible D gene (6 bases). From germline, CDR1 is MDHEN and CDR2 SYDVKM. The length of the CDR3 is 14 residues. V was shortened by 8 bases and J by 5 bases, with 15 bases between the two germline ends. CDR3 protein: CASGRGGRTGELFF. CDR3 nucleotide sequence: TGTGCCAGCGGCAGGGGTGGCCGGACCGGGGAGCTGTTTTTT.

The J gene is TRBJ2-7, the V gene TRBV5-1, with D perhaps assigned TRBD1 or TRBD2 (5 bases each). The V gene lost 3 bases and the J gene lost 2 bases, with 15 bases spanning the gap. Looked up from germline, CDR1 is SGHRS and CDR2 is YFSETQ. The CDR3 runs 15 residues. CDR3 loop: CASSSAGTSPYEQYF. CDR3 nucleotides: TGCGCCAGCAGCTCAGCCGGGACCTCCCCCTACGAGCAGTACTTC.

The DNA of the CDR3 is TGCGCCAGCAGCCAAGACCCTGGGAGGTTTAATAACTATGGCTACACCTTC. Its protein is CASSQDPGRFNNYGYTF. This chain uses TRBV4-1 with TRBJ1-2, with D hard to call. V lost 0 bases and J lost 1, with 15 bases in between. Germline loops: CDR1 MGHRA, CDR2 YSYEKL. This CDR3 region has 17 residues.

This chain connects TRBV29-1 to TRBJ2-1; tentative D call: TRBD2 (6 bases). Trimming took off 6 bases at V and 2 bases at J, with 20 bases between the two ends. Germline V gene sequence: CDR1 SQVTM, CDR2 ANQGSEA. The CDR3 totals 16 residues. The CDR3 coding sequence is TGCAGCGTCCACACAACCAAAGCGGGTGCCTACAATGAGCAGTTCTTC. This codes for CSVHTTKAGAYNEQFF.

The rearrangement uses TRBV14 and TRBJ1-4; tentative D call: TRBD1 (5 bases). The germline V gene has CDR1 SGHDN and CDR2 FVKESK. CDR3 length: 14 amino acids. Deletions cut 4 bases from V and 3 bases from J, with 9 bases between. CDR3 loop: CASSPSRANEKLFF. CDR3 nucleotide sequence: TGTGCCAGCAGCCCGTCCAGGGCTAATGAAAAACTGTTTTTT.

This clone was picked up one time. The V and J genes are TRBV4-1 and TRBJ2-2; no definite D call. Trimming removed 0 bases at V and 1 base at J, with 6 bases between. Germline CDR1 is MGHRA and CDR2 is YSYEKL. The CDR3 runs to 15 residues. The CDR3 bases are TGCGCCAGCAGCCAAGAGGAACTGAACACCGGGGAGCTGTTTTTT. Translation: CASSQEELNTGELFF.

The chain recombines TRBV5-1 with TRBJ2-7; perhaps TRBD2 as D (5 bases). V was shortened by 0 bases and J by 5 bases, with 12 bases between the two germline ends. Germline V CDR1 and CDR2: SGHRS, YFSETQ. The CDR3 runs 14 residues. The CDR3: CASSLGPTEDEQYF. The CDR3 nucleotides read TGCGCCAGCAGCTTGGGGCCCACGGAGGACGAGCAGTACTTC.

The chain carries TRBV19 and TRBJ1-1; D call uncertain. There are 16 residues in the CDR3. Germline V CDR1 and CDR2: LNHDA, SQIVND (reference sequence). V was cut by 0 bases and J by 5 bases, with 16 bases left in between. The CDR3 is CASSIDSGRSETEAFF. In DNA, the CDR3 is TGTGCCAGTAGTATAGATAGCGGAAGGAGCGAAACTGAAGCTTTCTTT. The whole variable domain, filled in from reference TRBV19 and TRBJ1-1, reads DGGITQSPKYLFRKEGQNVTLSCEQNLNHDAMYWYRQDPGQGLRLIYYSQIVNDFQKGDIAEGYSVSREKKESFPLTVTSAQKNPTAFYLCASSIDSGRSETEAFFGQGTRLTVV.

V is TRBV15 and J is TRBJ1-1, with 9 positions matching TRBD1. Germline-derived CDR1 and CDR2 are LNHNV and YYDKDF (reference sequence). The CDR3 consists of 15 residues. Germline trimming cut 1 base from V and 0 bases from J; bases unmatched to any gene: 0. The CDR3: CATSRGDRVNTEAFF. CDR3 in DNA: TGTGCCACCAGCAGAGGGGACAGGGTGAACACTGAAGCTTTCTTT.

The CDR3 bases are TGTGCCAGCAGCTCGATAGGAGCGGGGGGGCGGGAAGAGACCCAGTACTTC. It codes for CASSSIGAGGREETQYF. V is TRBV5-4 and J is TRBJ2-5; 10 bases align to TRBD2. This CDR3 is 17 amino acids long. Germline CDR1 reads SGHNT; CDR2 reads YYREEE (reference sequence). The ends lost 3 bases at V and 3 bases at J; junction bases unmatched: 11.

This chain links TRBV28 with TRBJ1-5; tentatively, D is TRBD1 (5 bases). The germline gives CDR1 MDHEN, CDR2 SYDVKM. V was cut by 2 bases and J by 5 bases, with 13 bases left in between. The CDR3 loop spans 15 amino acids. The CDR3 region is CASSLKAGGYQPQHF. The CDR3 nucleotides read TGTGCCAGCAGTTTAAAGGCGGGGGGATATCAGCCCCAGCATTTT.

The CDR3 bases are TGTGCCAGTAGTATAGATCGTCCGGGGCGCGCTGCGGGCACTGAAGCTTTCTTT. The encoded protein is CASSIDRPGRAAGTEAFF. This rearrangement joins TRBV19 to TRBJ1-1; tentatively, D is TRBD1 (5 bases). Germline loops: CDR1 LNHDA, CDR2 SQIVND (reference sequence). V dropped 0 bases and J dropped 4 bases, with 21 bases sitting between them. The CDR3 is 18 residues long. The whole variable domain, filled in from reference TRBV19 and TRBJ1-1, reads DGGITQSPKYLFRKEGQNVTLSCEQNLNHDAMYWYRQDPGQGLRLIYYSQIVNDFQKGDIAEGYSVSREKKESFPLTVTSAQKNPTAFYLCASSIDRPGRAAGTEAFFGQGTRLTVV.

The genes are TRBV7-9 and TRBJ2-2; the match to TRBD1 covers 7 bases. CDR3 length equals 19 residues. With V trimmed by 1 base and J by 4 bases, 15 bases remained unmatched. From germline, CDR1 is SEHNR and CDR2 FQNEAQ (reference sequence). CDR3 nucleotide sequence: TGTGCCAGCAGCTTAGGGGCCAGGGGGAACCAAGGTGTCACCGGGGAGCTGTTTTTT. Protein: CASSLGARGNQGVTGELFF.

The V call is TRBV30, the J call TRBJ1-5; 8 bases align to TRBD1. The CDR3 is made up of 14 amino acids. V lost 3 bases, J lost 1 base, and 2 bases stayed unmatched. Germline V CDR1 and CDR2: GTSNPN, SVGIG (reference sequence). The CDR3 DNA sequence: TGTGCCTGGAGCCGACAGGGGAGCAATCAGCCCCAGCATTTT. Amino acid sequence: CAWSRQGSNQPQHF.

V gene TRBV28 combines with J gene TRBJ2-7, with unresolved D. The CDR3 sequence is 13 residues long. Germline-derived CDR1 and CDR2 are MDHEN and SYDVKM. V was cut by 3 bases and J by 5 bases, with 11 bases left in between. The CDR3: CASSFGQVHEQYF. In DNA, the CDR3 is TGTGCCAGCAGTTTTGGCCAGGTCCACGAGCAGTACTTC. The complete variable domain, with remaining parts taken from reference TRBV28 and TRBJ2-7, reads DVKVTQSSRYLVKRTGEKVFLECVQDMDHENMFWYRQDPGLGLRLIYFSYDVKMKEKGDIPEGYSVSREKKERFSLILESASTNQTSMYLCASSFGQVHEQYFGPGTRLTVT.

The rearrangement uses TRBV13 and TRBJ1-1; a possible D gene is TRBD1 (6 bases). The V gene's germline CDR1 is PRHDT and CDR2 FYEKMQ (reference sequence). The length of the CDR3 is 14 residues. Trimming removed 0 bases at V and 3 bases at J, with 8 bases between. CDR3 sequence (DNA): TGTGCCAGCAGCTTAGGGACAGGCTACACTGAAGCTTTCTTT. It is translated as CASSLGTGYTEAFF.

The chain is built from TRBV7-2 and TRBJ2-1; a weak D match, TRBD2 (6 bases). V was trimmed by 5 bases and J by 12 bases, leaving 26 bases between them. The CDR3 totals 16 residues. CDR1 and CDR2 from the germline V gene are SGHTA and FQGNSA. The CDR3 reads CASSPVARGASLAQFF. The CDR3 DNA follows: TGTGCCAGCAGCCCCGTCGCGCGGGGCGCTTCCCTCGCGCAGTTCTTC.

This clone was found once. The V and J genes are TRBV5-6 and TRBJ1-5; D uncertain. V was clipped by 1 base and J by 0 bases, with 8 bases between them. Germline V gene lookup returns CDR1 SGHDT and CDR2 YYEEEE. The CDR3 length is 15 residues. CDR3 coding DNA: TGTGCCAGCAGCTTGCACGGGTATAGCAATCAGCCCCAGCATTTT. Translated: CASSLHGYSNQPQHF.

This sequence joins TRBV30 and TRBJ2-5, with 7 bases identical to TRBD2. J gave up 3 bases and V 3 bases, and 4 bases lay outside the gene matches. The CDR3 is 13 amino acids. Looked up from germline, CDR1 is GTSNPN and CDR2 is SVGIG (reference sequence). CDR3: CAWRLGGEETQYF. Here the CDR3 DNA reads TGTGCCTGGAGGTTGGGAGGGGAAGAGACCCAGTACTTC. Complete variable domain (other parts from reference TRBV30 and TRBJ2-5): SQTIHQWPATLVQPVGSPLSLECTVEGTSNPNLYWYRQAAGRGLQLLFYSVGIGQISSEVPQNLSASRPQDRQFILSSKKLLLSDSGFYLCAWRLGGEETQYFGPGTRLLVL.

This clone is a singleton in its sample. V usage is TRBV9 and J usage is TRBJ1-2; D gene unclear. V was shortened by 4 bases and J by 5 bases, with 12 bases between the two germline ends. Germline V lookup: CDR1 SGDLS, CDR2 YYNGEE. This CDR3 spans 13 amino acids. The CDR3 loop is CASSPHQGYGYTF. The CDR3 nucleotides are TGTGCCAGCAGCCCCCACCAAGGGTATGGCTACACCTTC.

The gene calls are TRBV19 and TRBJ2-2; 9 nucleotides align to TRBD1. The CDR3 runs 17 residues. Germline values: CDR1 LNHDA, CDR2 SQIVND (reference sequence). V dropped 6 bases and J dropped 0; count of bases not matched to a gene: 8. CDR3 amino acids: CASSDGTGPANTGELFF. The CDR3, as DNA: TGTGCCAGTAGCGACGGGACAGGGCCTGCGAACACCGGGGAGCTGTTTTTT.

This chain links TRBV30 with TRBJ2-7; 12 bases are a match to TRBD2. The CDR3 is 12 residues long. Trimming took 3 bases from V and 9 from J; bases not matched to a gene: 3. Germline V lookup: CDR1 GTSNPN, CDR2 SVGIG (reference sequence). In DNA form, the CDR3 reads TGTGCCTGGAGCCCTAGCGGGGGGGTGCAGTACTTC. This codes for CAWSPSGGVQYF.

The chain carries TRBV6-1 and TRBJ1-1; D not resolved. The CDR3 loop spans 13 amino acids. V was pared by 2 bases and J by 1 base, with 5 bases between. Germline CDR1 MNHNS, CDR2 SASEGT. The CDR3 spells CASSERENTEAFF. DNA for the CDR3: TGTGCCAGCAGTGAAAGGGAGAACACTGAAGCTTTCTTT.

J is TRBJ1-1 and V is TRBV7-9; D unclear. V was shortened by 1 base and J by 0 bases, with 15 bases between the two germline ends. Germline CDR1 SEHNR, CDR2 FQNEAQ (reference sequence). The CDR3 contains 17 residues. The CDR3 DNA follows: TGTGCCAGCAGCTTAGTGTCTGGAACATTTATGAACACTGAAGCTTTCTTT. This translates into CASSLVSGTFMNTEAFF.

The CDR3 protein is CASSDRGRTGYTF. The CDR3, as DNA: TGTGCCAGCAGTGACAGGGGGCGGACCGGCTACACCTTC. The V and J genes are TRBV11-3 and TRBJ1-2, with 10 nucleotides matching TRBD1. Germline CDR1 is SGHNT and CDR2 is YENEEA. The CDR3 is 13 residues long. V gave up 6 bases and J gave up 8 bases; unmatched junction bases: 6.

V usage is TRBV11-2 and J usage is TRBJ2-3; 9 bases align to TRBD2. J gave up 1 base and V 2 bases, and 4 bases lay outside the gene matches. The CDR3 length is 16 residues. CDR1 and CDR2 from the germline V gene are SGHAT and FQNNGV. CDR3 bases: TGTGCCAGCAGCTTAAAAGAGCGGGGGGGCACAGATACGCAGTATTTT. It is translated as CASSLKERGGTDTQYF.

The gene calls are TRBV23-1 and TRBJ2-7; D might be TRBD1 (5 bases). TRBV23-1 is known as an ORF, though its function is uncertain. Deletions cut 2 bases from V and 5 bases from J, with 7 bases between. The CDR3 contains 12 residues. CDR3 amino acids: CASSQVGDEQYF. CDR3 nucleotides: TGCGCCAGCAGTCAAGTAGGGGACGAGCAGTACTTC.

The chain joins TRBV4-2 to TRBJ2-3; the match to TRBD2 covers 7 bases. V shed 3 bases, J shed 0 bases, and the junction held 3 bases outside the gene matches. Germline lookup yields CDR1 LGHNA and CDR2 YNFKEQ. The CDR3 extends over 15 amino acids. This chain's CDR3 is CASSQGGGSTDTQYF. The CDR3 bases are TGTGCCAGCAGCCAGGGCGGGGGAAGCACAGATACGCAGTATTTT.